This is a list of T cell receptor beta chains from one sample in a study of PD-1 blockade in classical Hodgkin lymphoma. Some clones are missing from TCRdb's copy, which holds only in-frame ones; the method was immunoSEQ multiplex PCR. Of around 25,000 clones in the sample, approximately 80% were seen once. The specimen comprised peripheral blood mononuclear cells (PBMCs), sampled at baseline. Receptors were obtained from a human donor with classical Hodgkin lymphoma. CDR3s include the opening cysteine and the closing phenylalanine or tryptophan. D genes are given only for firm matches. Size values are once, few and many counts, or a class for expanded clones, and some rows have none.

cdr3_nt cdr3_aa d_call clone_size j_call v_call
TGTGCCAGCAGCGGATCTCAGGGTATTGGGTATGAGCAGTTCTTC CASSGSQGIGYEQFF . . TRBJ2-1 TRBV9
TGCGCCAGCAGCTACGGCCGAACAGGGTCCACCGGGGAGCTGTTTTTT CASSYGRTGSTGELFF . . TRBJ2-2 TRBV5-1
TGTGCCAGCAGTCGAGTGGGACTGCCCTCCTACGAGCAGTACTTC CASSRVGLPSYEQYF . . TRBJ2-7 TRBV6-1
TGCGCCAGCAGCCAAGCCCCGGGACAGCCTAGCACAGATACGCAGTATTTT CASSQAPGQPSTDTQYF TRBD1 . TRBJ2-3 TRBV4-3
TGCAGCGTTGAACCGCTCGCAGGGTCCACTGAAGCTTTCTTT CSVEPLAGSTEAFF . . TRBJ1-1 TRBV29-1
TGCGCCAGCAGTGAGGGGAGGGGTCGGGAGACCCAGTACTTC CASSEGRGRETQYF TRBD2 . TRBJ2-5 TRBV10-1
TGTGCCAGCAGCTCTTACGACAGCAGCTCCTACGAGCAGTACTTC CASSSYDSSSYEQYF . . TRBJ2-7 TRBV7-9
TGTGCCAGCAGTCAGGCTAGCGCCGGGGAGCTGTTTTTT CASSQASAGELFF . . TRBJ2-2 TRBV6-5
TGTGCCAGCAGCTTGGTCGCGTGGGAGCAGTACTTC CASSLVAWEQYF . once TRBJ2-7 TRBV5-8
TGTGCCAGCAGCGACGAGCGGGGGGGCCGCGATACGCAGTATTTT CASSDERGGRDTQYF TRBD2 . TRBJ2-3 TRBV5-4
TGTGCCAGCAGTTTATTTAAGGGAATCCCGAACACCGGGGAGCTGTTTTTT CASSLFKGIPNTGELFF . . TRBJ2-2 TRBV27
TGTGCCAGCAGCTTGTTGTCTCCGGGGTCCCTCCACTTT CASSLLSPGSLHF . . TRBJ1-6 TRBV5-8
TGTGCCAGTAGTATCCGGGCGGGGGACTACGAGCAGTACTTC CASSIRAGDYEQYF TRBD2 . TRBJ2-7 TRBV19
TGTGCCAGTAGTATTAAGGGGGCAATCTCTGGGGCCAACGTCCTGACTTTC CASSIKGAISGANVLTF TRBD1 . TRBJ2-6 TRBV19
TGCGCCAGCAGCCAAGGGTTCGGCAGGAGCTCCTACGAGCAGTACTTC CASSQGFGRSSYEQYF . . TRBJ2-7 TRBV4-1
TGTGCCAGCAGCTTGGGACAGACGATTTACGAGCAGTACTTC CASSLGQTIYEQYF TRBD1 . TRBJ2-7 TRBV9
TGTGCCAGCAGTCCCCTGGGGGGGGAGCTGTTTTTT CASSPLGGELFF . . TRBJ2-2 TRBV6-5
TGTGCCAGCAGCTTGTACGAGTGGACAGCGAACACTGAAGCTTTCTTT CASSLYEWTANTEAFF . . TRBJ1-1 TRBV7-3
TGTGCCAGCAGTGGGCTACACATACATCATAATTCACCCCTCCACTTT CASSGLHIHHNSPLHF . . TRBJ1-6 TRBV21-1
TGTGCCAGCAGTGGTGGGACCGTGGGTACTGAAGCTTTCTTT CASSGGTVGTEAFF . . TRBJ1-1 TRBV2
TGTGCCAGCAGTGAACTGAGGGGTTCACCCCTCCACTTT CASSELRGSPLHF . . TRBJ1-6 TRBV2
TGTGCCAGCAGCGGGACTTTGAACACTGAAGCTTTCTTT CASSGTLNTEAFF . . TRBJ1-1 TRBV5-6
TGTGCCAGCAGCGTTTCAGGGGACCCCACAGATACGCAGTATTTT CASSVSGDPTDTQYF . . TRBJ2-3 TRBV9
TGTGCCAGCAGCTTCCGTACCTCGGGACTAGTGATTTACGAGCAGTACTTC CASSFRTSGLVIYEQYF TRBD2 . TRBJ2-7 TRBV7-2
TGTGCCAGCAGTACAGGACAGGCGGCGAGAAACACCATATATTTT CASSTGQAARNTIYF TRBD1 . TRBJ1-3 TRBV28
TGTGCCATCAGCCGCAACGCAATGAACACTGAAGCTTTCTTT CAISRNAMNTEAFF . . TRBJ1-1 TRBV10-3
TGTGCCAGCTCACAAGAGTGGACAGGGGACGAGACCCAGTACTTC CASSQEWTGDETQYF TRBD1 . TRBJ2-5 TRBV18
TGTGCCAGCAGTCTCACAGGGACCGACACTGAAGCTTTCTTT CASSLTGTDTEAFF . . TRBJ1-1 TRBV2
TGTGCCAGCAGCTTTTGGGACAGGGGTAGTAATGAGCAGTTCTTC CASSFWDRGSNEQFF TRBD1 . TRBJ2-1 TRBV5-4
TGTGCCAGCCCGAGGGGGAAATGTATACTCCAGCAGTACTTC CASPRGKCILQQYF . . TRBJ2-7 TRBV6-4
TGTGCCAGCAGCTTAGAGGGGGACAGGGGGCTTAACATTCAGTACTTC CASSLEGDRGLNIQYF TRBD1 . TRBJ2-4 TRBV7-2
TGTGCCAGTAGGACAGGCTTGGATGAGCAGTTCTTC CASRTGLDEQFF . . TRBJ2-1 TRBV19
TGTGCCAGCAGCCCAGGAGGCGGACTAGTTCATGAGCAGTTCTTC CASSPGGGLVHEQFF TRBD2 . TRBJ2-1 TRBV7-2
TGCGCCAGCAGCCAAGGATCCAGATCCACCTACGAGCAGTACTTC CASSQGSRSTYEQYF . . TRBJ2-7 TRBV4-3
TGTGCCAGTAGTCACCGGGACAGGGCCTCCTACGAGCAGTACTTC CASSHRDRASYEQYF TRBD1 . TRBJ2-7 TRBV19
TGTGCCAGCAGCTTACTGGACCCAAAGGCCCAGTACTTC CASSLLDPKAQYF . . TRBJ2-5 TRBV7-2
TGTGCCAGCAGCGCAACCCCAGACTCCTATAATTCACCCCTCCACTTT CASSATPDSYNSPLHF . . TRBJ1-6 TRBV9
TGTGCCAGCAGGGTACAGGGGGCTGGGGAGCAGTACTTC CASRVQGAGEQYF TRBD1 . TRBJ2-7 TRBV7-2
TGCGCCAGCAGCTTGGCGGGAGATAGCAATCAGCCCCAGCATTTT CASSLAGDSNQPQHF . . TRBJ1-5 TRBV5-1
TGCGCCAGCAGCCAACAAGACAGGGGGGACGAGCAGTACTTC CASSQQDRGDEQYF TRBD1 once TRBJ2-7 TRBV4-1
TGCAGCGTTGAAGGTCGGCAGGGAGGACACTACGAGCAGTACTTC CSVEGRQGGHYEQYF . . TRBJ2-7 TRBV29-1